This T cell receptor (beta chain) was retrieved from a study of shared clonotypes between healthy human individuals. Trimming cost V 0 bases and J 6 bases, with 10 bases left between them. The CDR3 extends over 14 amino acids. CDR1 is SGHNT, CDR2 YYREEE, per germline (reference sequence). Repertoires were generated with immunoSEQ multiplex PCR, while TCRdb's copy carries only in-frame clones and drops some. Of 600,000 to 750,000 clones listed, 72% are singletons. This clone was observed a handful of times. The V gene is TRBV5-4, the J gene TRBJ1-5, with D maybe TRBD1 (5 bases). Sequenced sample: memory CD4+ T cells sorted from blood. Specified subset: CD45RA-negative fraction. This clonotype was sampled from a woman aged 30 to 39 in good health. CDR3 residues: CASSLAPGGQPQHF. DNA for the CDR3: TGTGCCAGCAGCTTGGCGCCCGGGGGTCAGCCCCAGCATTTT.